The clone carrying this T cell receptor beta chain was found once. This specimen comes from a study of blood T cell repertoires in COVID-19. Only in-frame clones appear in the TCRdb table, and some are missing; sequencing was by immunoSEQ multiplex PCR. The sample has 210,000 or so clones, roughly 87% seen once. The germline V gene encodes CDR1 LNHDA and CDR2 SQIVND (reference sequence). The CDR3 has 20 residues. The V gene end was trimmed by 5 bases and the J gene end by 2 bases; junction bases not matched to a gene: 14. The chain couples TRBV19 to TRBJ2-2; TRBD2 matches at 13 bases. The TCR originated in a man aged 35 to 55 with active or convalescent COVID-19. Material for sequencing was peripheral blood. CDR3: CASSGPGLAGVFPNTGELFF. CDR3 coding DNA: TGTGCCAGTAGTGGCCCAGGACTAGCGGGGGTTTTCCCCAACACCGGGGAGCTGTTTTTT.